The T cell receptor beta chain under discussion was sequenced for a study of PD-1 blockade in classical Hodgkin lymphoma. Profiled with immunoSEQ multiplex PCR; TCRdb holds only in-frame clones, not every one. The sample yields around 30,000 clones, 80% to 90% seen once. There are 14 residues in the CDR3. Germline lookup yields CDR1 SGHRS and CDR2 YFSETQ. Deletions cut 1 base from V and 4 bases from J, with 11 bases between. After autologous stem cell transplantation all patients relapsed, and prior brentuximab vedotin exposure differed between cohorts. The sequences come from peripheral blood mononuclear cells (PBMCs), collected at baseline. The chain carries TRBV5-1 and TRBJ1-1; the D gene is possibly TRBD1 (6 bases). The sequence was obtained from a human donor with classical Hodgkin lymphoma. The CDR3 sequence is CASSLLGQSTEAFF. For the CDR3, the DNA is TGCGCCAGCAGCTTGTTGGGACAAAGCACTGAAGCTTTCTTT.